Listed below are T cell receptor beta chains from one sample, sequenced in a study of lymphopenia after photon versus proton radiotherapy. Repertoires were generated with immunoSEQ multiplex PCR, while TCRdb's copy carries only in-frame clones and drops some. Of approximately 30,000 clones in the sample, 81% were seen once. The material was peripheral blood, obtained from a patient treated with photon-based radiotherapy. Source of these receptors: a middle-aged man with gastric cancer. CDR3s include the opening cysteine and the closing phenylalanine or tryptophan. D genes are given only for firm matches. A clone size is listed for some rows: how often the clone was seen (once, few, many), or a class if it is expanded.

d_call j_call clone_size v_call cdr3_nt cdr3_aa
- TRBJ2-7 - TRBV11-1 TGTGCCAGCAGGGGTTCCTTAACCTCCTACGAGCAGTACTTC CASRGSLTSYEQYF
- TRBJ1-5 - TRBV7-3 TGTGCCAGCAGCTTAAGTAGCAATCAGCCCCAGCATTTT CASSLSSNQPQHF
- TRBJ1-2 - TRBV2 TGTGCCAGCAGTGATTATGGGGCGGGTGGCTACACCTTC CASSDYGAGGYTF
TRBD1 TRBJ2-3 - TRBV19 TGTGCCAGTAGGACAGGGGGCACAGATACGCAGTATTTT CASRTGGTDTQYF
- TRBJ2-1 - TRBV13 TGTGCCAGCAGCTTAGTGACCCCCGAGCAGTTCTTC CASSLVTPEQFF
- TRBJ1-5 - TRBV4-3 TGCGCCAGCAGCCAAGTCTTAGATCAGCCCCAGCATTTT CASSQVLDQPQHF
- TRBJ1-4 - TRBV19 TGTGCCAGTAGTCCCCTATTACAGCCTGCAACTAATGAAAAACTGTTTTTT CASSPLLQPATNEKLFF
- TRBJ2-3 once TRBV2 TGTGCCAGCAGCCCCCCCCGGTCAGATACGCAGTATTTT CASSPPRSDTQYF
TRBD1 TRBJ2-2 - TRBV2 TGTGCCAGCAGTGTCAGGGGGCCCGGGGAGCTGTTTTTT CASSVRGPGELFF
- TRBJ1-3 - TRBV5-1 TGCGCCAGCAGCTTGATGGACCAGGGAACCACCATATATTTT CASSLMDQGTTIYF
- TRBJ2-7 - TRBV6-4 TGTGCCAGCAGTCAGAGGACAGAGATATTTACCCACGAGCAGTACTTC CASSQRTEIFTHEQYF
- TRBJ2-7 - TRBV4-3 TGCGCCAGCAGCCAAGATTGGCGGGGGCTGTACGAGCAGTACTTC CASSQDWRGLYEQYF
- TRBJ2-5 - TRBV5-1 TGCGCCAGCAGCTGTGGCAGGATTTCAGAGACCCAGTACTTC CASSCGRISETQYF
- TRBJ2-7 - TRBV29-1 TGCAGCGTTGGACAAGGCCTATCCTACGAGCAGTACTTC CSVGQGLSYEQYF
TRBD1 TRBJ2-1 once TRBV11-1 TGTGCCAGCAGCAGCAGGACAGGGTTAAGCTCCTACAATGAGCAGTTCTTC CASSSRTGLSSYNEQFF
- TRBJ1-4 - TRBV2 TGTGCCAGCAGCCCGGGGCGCGAAAAACTGTTTTTT CASSPGREKLFF
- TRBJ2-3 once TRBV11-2 TGTGCCAGCAGCTTATCCAGCAGCACAGATACGCAGTATTTT CASSLSSSTDTQYF
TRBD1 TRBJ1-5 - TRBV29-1 TGCAGCGTGGCCGGACAGGGAAGTCAGCCCCAGCATTTT CSVAGQGSQPQHF
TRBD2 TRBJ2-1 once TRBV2 TGTGCCAGCAATAGAGCGGGGGGTTTCAATGAGCAGTTCTTC CASNRAGGFNEQFF
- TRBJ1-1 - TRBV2 TGTGCCAGCCAATTAGGACAGAACACTGAAGCTTTCTTT CASQLGQNTEAFF
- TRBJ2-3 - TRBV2 TGTGCCAGCAAACTAGGGCGGTCAGATACGCAGTATTTT CASKLGRSDTQYF
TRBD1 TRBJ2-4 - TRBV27 TGTGCCAGCAGTATCCGGACAGGGGGCCTTAACATTCAGTACTTC CASSIRTGGLNIQYF
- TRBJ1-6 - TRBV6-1 TGTGCCAGCAGTGAAGCGTGGGGTGGCGGTTCACCCCTCCACTTT CASSEAWGGGSPLHF
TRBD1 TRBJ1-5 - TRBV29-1 TGCAGCGTTGAGGGACAGGGGGCCGTTCAGCCCCAGCATTTT CSVEGQGAVQPQHF
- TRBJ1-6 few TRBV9 TGTGCCAGCAGCGTAGAAGGCGTTAATTCACCCCTCCACTTT CASSVEGVNSPLHF
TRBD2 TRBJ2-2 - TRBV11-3 TGTGCCAGCAGCCGGGGGGGGACCACCGGGGAGCTGTTTTTT CASSRGGTTGELFF
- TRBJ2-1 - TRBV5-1 TGCGCCAGCAGCTTCAACTACAATGAGCAGTTCTTC CASSFNYNEQFF
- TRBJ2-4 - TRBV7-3 TGTGCCAGCAGCTTAACGGTCAGGGGGGACATTCAGTACTTC CASSLTVRGDIQYF
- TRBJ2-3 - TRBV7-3 TGTGCCAGCAGCTTATTGACCGCAGATACGCAGTATTTT CASSLLTADTQYF
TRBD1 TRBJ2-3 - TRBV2 TGTGCCAGCAGGGTAGGGACAGGCGTTGGCACAGATACGCAGTATTTT CASRVGTGVGTDTQYF
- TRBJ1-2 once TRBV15 TGTGCCACCACCCGAGAAGTACGTTATGGCTACACCTTC CATTREVRYGYTF
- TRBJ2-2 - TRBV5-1 TGCGCCAGCAGCTTGGACGCTACCGGGGAGCTGTTTTTT CASSLDATGELFF